The 30 T cell receptor beta chains below all came from one sample that was sequenced in a study of glioma-infiltrating T cells after dendritic cell vaccination. Time point here: after dendritic cell vaccination, including at tumor progression/relapse. The data were produced by immunoSEQ multiplex PCR, yet TCRdb's version contains in-frame clones alone and is incomplete. The repertoire has about 76,000 clones, about nine tenths of them found once; the top ten carry approximately 2.2%. The specimen was blood, collected after dendritic cell vaccination. Receptors were obtained from a human donor with glioblastoma.

The gene calls are TRBV18 and TRBJ2-1; the match to TRBD2 covers 15 bases. Per germline, CDR1 KGHSH and CDR2 LQKENI. Trimming at V came to 0 bases and at J to 7 bases, leaving 4 bases not matched to a gene. The CDR3 covers 17 residues. Here the CDR3 DNA reads TGTGCCAGCTCACCACCCGGACTAGCGGGAGGGGGGAATGAGCAGTTCTTC. This translates into CASSPPGLAGGGNEQFF.

The table lists this clone with a count of one. Because the CDR3 is missing its conserved closing phenylalanine or tryptophan, this is likely a read error. The limits of the CDR3 on the DNA are not certain, so only TCRdb's listed CDR3 is given. V is TRBV21-1 and J is TRBJ1-5. TRBV21-1 has pseudogene status. The CDR3 is 14 residues long, counting both termini. CDR3 in amino acids: CASSKKWGDGGGLD.

This chain links TRBV5-1 with TRBJ2-7; 7 bases line up with TRBD2. Losses at the gene ends were 7 bases for V and 5 bases for J; bases not matched to a gene: 18. This CDR3 spans 16 amino acids. Germline CDR1 is SGHRS and CDR2 is YFSETQ. In DNA, the CDR3 is TGCGCCAGCTACCCCTATTACCCGGGGGGAAAGGACGAGCAGTACTTC. It encodes CASYPYYPGGKDEQYF. The full variable domain, its missing parts supplied by reference TRBV5-1 and TRBJ2-7, is KAGVTQTPRYLIKTRGQQVTLSCSPISGHRSVSWYQQTPGQGLQFLFEYFSETQRNKGNFPGRFSGRQFSNSRSEMNVSTLELGDSALYLCASYPYYPGGKDEQYFGPGTRLTVT.

V usage is TRBV9 and J usage is TRBJ1-3; TRBD1 is a possible D gene (6 bases). The CDR3 length is 17 residues. CDR1 and CDR2 (germline): SGDLS, YYNGEE. Trimming shortened V by 3 bases and J by 0 bases, and 16 bases separated the two germline ends. CDR3 protein: CASSGTPGAYSGNTIYF. As DNA, the CDR3 is TGTGCCAGCAGCGGGACCCCAGGGGCCTACTCTGGAAACACCATATATTTT.

V is TRBV6-5 and J is TRBJ1-5; 8 bases fit TRBD1. With 2 bases clipped from V and 7 bases from J, the junction kept 4 bases outside the gene matches. CDR1 and CDR2 (germline): MNHEY, SVGAGI. CDR3 length equals 14 residues. CDR3 loop: CASSYTAGGQPQHF. The CDR3 bases are TGTGCCAGCAGTTACACGGCAGGGGGCCAGCCCCAGCATTTT.

The V gene is TRBV7-9, the J gene TRBJ2-7, with D perhaps matching TRBD1 (5 bases). The CDR3 totals 14 residues. V lost 0 bases to trimming and J lost 6 bases, with 12 bases between them. From germline, CDR1 is SEHNR and CDR2 FQNEAQ (reference sequence). The CDR3: CASSLAWGKGEQYF. CDR3 in DNA: TGTGCCAGCAGCTTAGCGTGGGGCAAGGGCGAGCAGTACTTC.

This clone was seen a handful of times. The chain employs TRBV2 and TRBJ1-2; no clear D. The CDR3 sequence is 11 residues long. Germline V lookup: CDR1 SNHLY, CDR2 FYNNEI. V was clipped by 5 bases and J by 7 bases, with 8 bases between them. The CDR3 DNA reads as TGTGCCAGCAGTAGCGGCTTTGGCTACACCTTC. It codes for CASSSGFGYTF.

The chain is built from TRBV11-2 and TRBJ1-2; TRBD1 aligns across 7 bases. CDR1 is SGHAT and CDR2 is FQNNGV in the germline V gene. Unmatched junction bases numbered 10, after V lost 2 bases and J lost 4 bases. The CDR3 runs 16 residues. CDR3 in DNA: TGTGCCAGCAGCTTATCCGCAGGGGGGACAGTCTATGGCTACACCTTC. This sequence encodes CASSLSAGGTVYGYTF.

The chain employs TRBV5-5 and TRBJ2-5; D gene ambiguous. The CDR3 covers 15 residues. Per the germline V gene, CDR1 is SGHKS and CDR2 is YYEKEE (reference sequence). The ends were cut back, 3 bases at V and 2 bases at J, with 14 bases in the middle. CDR3 nucleotide sequence: TGTGCCAGCAGCTCCGATGGCGTCAGGCAAGAGACCCAGTACTTC. Translated, it gives CASSSDGVRQETQYF. The full variable domain, in which reference TRBV5-5 and TRBJ2-5 provide the parts outside the CDR3, is DAGVTQSPTHLIKTRGQQVTLRCSPISGHKSVSWYQQVLGQGPQFIFQYYEKEERGRGNFPDRFSARQFPNYSSELNVNALLLGDSALYLCASSSDGVRQETQYFGPGTRLLVL.

The CDR3 loop is CASSAYGSYSNQPQHF. CDR3 sequence (DNA): TGCGCCAGCAGCGCATACGGTTCATATAGCAATCAGCCCCAGCATTTT. This chain uses TRBV5-1 with TRBJ1-5; D gene ambiguous. Deletions cut 4 bases from V and 0 bases from J, with 14 bases between. The CDR3 sequence is 16 residues long. Germline CDR1 is SGHRS and CDR2 is YFSETQ.

The V gene is TRBV5-4, the J gene TRBJ2-5; the match to TRBD1 covers 7 bases. The CDR3 contains 12 residues. Germline CDR1 is SGHNT and CDR2 is YYREEE (reference sequence). Trimming removed 4 bases from V and 5 bases from J; junction bases left unmatched: 2. In nucleotides, the CDR3 is TGTGCCAGCAGCCGGGACAGCGAGACCCAGTACTTC. It encodes CASSRDSETQYF.

The chain recombines TRBV5-1 with TRBJ2-2; TRBD1 aligns across 11 bases. V gave up 4 bases and J gave up 6 bases; unmatched junction bases: 11. Germline CDR1 reads SGHRS; CDR2 reads YFSETQ. The CDR3 length is 17 residues. The CDR3 loop is CASSLDRWTGGPGELFF. CDR3 DNA sequence: TGCGCCAGCAGCCTTGATCGGTGGACAGGGGGCCCCGGGGAGCTGTTTTTT.

The V and J genes are TRBV19 and TRBJ2-7; 8 bases agree with TRBD2. V shed 4 bases and J 3 bases; nucleotides not matched to a gene: 8. Germline CDR1 and CDR2: LNHDA and SQIVND (reference sequence). CDR3 length: 15 residues. Here the CDR3 DNA reads TGTGCCAGTAGTAGATTCACCGGGGGGGGCTACGAGCAGTACTTC. Amino acid sequence: CASSRFTGGGYEQYF.

This clone was counted only a few times. This chain uses TRBV4-2 with TRBJ1-1; D ambiguous. The V gene's germline CDR1 is LGHNA and CDR2 YNFKEQ. The CDR3 contains 16 residues. V was shortened by 1 base and J by 2 bases, with 14 bases between the two germline ends. CDR3 residues: CASSQGAAWLNTEAFF. CDR3 sequence (DNA): TGTGCCAGCAGCCAAGGAGCGGCGTGGCTTAACACTGAAGCTTTCTTT.

The CDR3 sequence: CASQMDREYEQYF. CDR3 coding DNA: TGCGCCAGTCAGATGGACAGGGAGTACGAGCAGTACTTC. This chain connects TRBV10-1 to TRBJ2-7; 8 bases line up with TRBD1. V lost 9 bases to trimming and J lost 4 bases; unmatched junction nucleotides: 8. CDR3 size: 13 residues. Germline lookup yields CDR1 WNHNN and CDR2 SYGVQD (reference sequence).

V gene TRBV29-1 combines with J gene TRBJ2-5; TRBD2 matches 10 bases. CDR3 length: 15 amino acids. In germline, CDR1 is SQVTM, CDR2 ANQGSEA. Losses at the gene ends were 7 bases for V and 0 bases for J; bases not matched to a gene: 8. The CDR3 is CSAGGSGRDQETQYF. CDR3 coding DNA: TGCAGCGCTGGGGGGAGCGGGAGGGACCAAGAGACCCAGTACTTC.

The chain couples TRBV30 to TRBJ1-2, with D possibly TRBD1 on 6 matching bases. Trimming removed 2 bases from V and 2 bases from J, with 21 bases in between. Germline V gene data show CDR1 as GTSNPN and CDR2 as SVGIG (reference sequence). The CDR3 has 17 residues. The CDR3 DNA is TGTGCCTGGAGTAGAGTGTGGGACACCGGATCCAACTATGGCTACACCTTC. Residues: CAWSRVWDTGSNYGYTF.

This sequence joins TRBV28 and TRBJ2-2, with TRBD1 identical over 7 bases. Losses at the gene ends were 5 bases for V and 5 bases for J; bases not matched to a gene: 5. The CDR3 covers 14 residues. Germline loops: CDR1 MDHEN, CDR2 SYDVKM. In DNA form, the CDR3 reads TGTGCCAGCAGTCTAGGGACAGTTACCGGGGAGCTGTTTTTT. This codes for CASSLGTVTGELFF.

The chain couples TRBV7-9 to TRBJ2-3, with 8 bases identical to TRBD2. CDR1 and CDR2 from the germline V gene are SEHNR and FQNEAQ (reference sequence). The CDR3 consists of 16 residues. Trimming took 5 bases from V and 4 from J; bases not matched to a gene: 11. The DNA of the CDR3 is TGTGCCAGCAGCCAGATAGCGGGATGGGACCCAGATACGCAGTATTTT. Its translation is CASSQIAGWDPDTQYF.

The chain has TRBV10-3 and TRBJ1-1; D not resolved. CDR3 length: 13 amino acids. The germline V gene has CDR1 ENHRY and CDR2 SYGVKD. Trimming left V 5 bases short and J 1 base short, with 8 bases between. The CDR3 spells CAISTTGNTEAFF. DNA of the CDR3: TGTGCCATCAGTACCACGGGGAACACTGAAGCTTTCTTT.

This chain links TRBV18 with TRBJ2-7, with TRBD1 identical over 7 bases. The ends lost 6 bases at V and 7 bases at J; junction bases unmatched: 6. The CDR3 length is 12 residues. Germline loops: CDR1 KGHSH, CDR2 LQKENI. The CDR3 protein is CASSDLQGEQYF. The CDR3 nucleotides read TGTGCCAGCTCCGACCTACAGGGGGAGCAGTACTTC.

The CDR3 DNA reads TGTGCCAGCAGCCCGGGGGGAACATATAGCAATCAGCCCCAGCATTTT. Its protein is CASSPGGTYSNQPQHF. The chain couples TRBV4-2 to TRBJ1-5; TRBD1 is a possible D gene (5 bases). This CDR3 has 16 amino acids. The V end lost 4 bases, the J end lost 0 bases, and 13 bases lay between the germline ends. CDR1 and CDR2 from the germline V gene are LGHNA and YNFKEQ.

The genes are TRBV12-5 and TRBJ1-5, with TRBD1 as a possible D gene (6 bases). The germline V gene has CDR1 LGHNT and CDR2 FRNRAP. The CDR3 totals 14 residues. Deletions cut 5 bases from V and 7 bases from J, with 15 bases between. CDR3 nucleotides: TGTGCTAGTGGTGAACCGACAGGTTTCCAGCCCCAGCATTTT. Protein: CASGEPTGFQPQHF.

The chain employs TRBV5-4 and TRBJ2-3, with 8 bases identical to TRBD2. CDR3 length equals 16 residues. Per the germline V gene, CDR1 is SGHNT and CDR2 is YYREEE (reference sequence). J lost 4 bases, V lost 5 bases, and 12 bases had no gene match. The DNA of the CDR3 is TGTGCCAGCAGACCGCGGGGGCGGGGGGCTGCAGATACGCAGTATTTT. Protein product: CASRPRGRGAADTQYF.

The rearrangement uses TRBV5-6 and TRBJ2-5, with 8 nucleotides matching TRBD2. The V segment lost 3 bases and the J segment 5 bases; nucleotides outside the gene matches: 12. This CDR3 is 16 amino acids long. Germline V gives CDR1 SGHDT, CDR2 YYEEEE. CDR3 DNA sequence: TGTGCCAGCAGCTCTGGGCGGCGGGAGGTCGGTGAGACCCAGTACTTC. Its translation is CASSSGRREVGETQYF.

As concerns this clone: Sequence at one end of the junction differs from germline and may be a read error. The chain carries TRBV18 and TRBJ1-2; D uncertain. This CDR3 comprises 16 residues. The germline gives CDR1 KGHSH, CDR2 LQKENI. The CDR3 is CATPVSLGNINYGYTF. For the CDR3, the DNA is TGCGCCACACCCGTCTCCCTCGGGAATATTAACTATGGCTACACCTTC.

This chain connects TRBV7-9 to TRBJ1-1; the D gene is possibly TRBD1 (6 bases). V lost 4 bases and J lost 5, with 17 bases in between. The CDR3 contains 15 residues. Germline CDR1 reads SEHNR; CDR2 reads FQNEAQ (reference sequence). The CDR3 bases are TGTGCCAGCAGCTCTATAATAACAGGGAGAACTGAAGCTTTCTTT. It codes for CASSSIITGRTEAFF. The variable domain in full, with the rest retrieved from reference TRBV7-9 and TRBJ1-1, is DTGVSQNPRHKITKRGQNVTFRCDPISEHNRLYWYRQTLGQGPEFLTYFQNEAQLEKSRLLSDRFSAERPKGSFSTLEIQRTEQGDSAMYLCASSSIITGRTEAFFGQGTRLTVV.

The CDR3, as DNA: TGCAGCGTTGAAGCCCCAGGACTCCAAGAGACCCAGTACTTC. It yields the protein CSVEAPGLQETQYF. The chain couples TRBV29-1 to TRBJ2-5; D may be TRBD2 (5 bases). The germline CDR1 and CDR2 sequences are SQVTM and ANQGSEA. Trimming cost V 1 base and J 1 base, with 10 bases left between them. The length of the CDR3 is 14 residues.

The rearrangement links TRBV6-5 to TRBJ1-1; 12 bases are a match to TRBD1. Germline V lookup: CDR1 MNHEY, CDR2 SVGAGI. The CDR3 runs 15 residues. V lost 6 bases, J lost 3 bases, and 5 bases stayed unmatched. CDR3 coding DNA: TGTGCCAGCAGCGGGACAGGGGGCGGGCACACTGAAGCTTTCTTT. Amino acid sequence: CASSGTGGGHTEAFF.

Regarding this clone: The sample carries other DNA sequences with the same CDR3. The V and J genes are TRBV19 and TRBJ2-7; 7 nucleotides align to TRBD2. V lost 3 bases to trimming and J lost 3 bases; unmatched junction nucleotides: 5. The CDR3 spans 14 residues. The germline CDR1 and CDR2 sequences are LNHDA and SQIVND (reference sequence). The CDR3 DNA is TGTGCCAGTAGTATCGGCGGGGGTAGCTACGAGCAGTACTTC. Translated, it gives CASSIGGGSYEQYF.